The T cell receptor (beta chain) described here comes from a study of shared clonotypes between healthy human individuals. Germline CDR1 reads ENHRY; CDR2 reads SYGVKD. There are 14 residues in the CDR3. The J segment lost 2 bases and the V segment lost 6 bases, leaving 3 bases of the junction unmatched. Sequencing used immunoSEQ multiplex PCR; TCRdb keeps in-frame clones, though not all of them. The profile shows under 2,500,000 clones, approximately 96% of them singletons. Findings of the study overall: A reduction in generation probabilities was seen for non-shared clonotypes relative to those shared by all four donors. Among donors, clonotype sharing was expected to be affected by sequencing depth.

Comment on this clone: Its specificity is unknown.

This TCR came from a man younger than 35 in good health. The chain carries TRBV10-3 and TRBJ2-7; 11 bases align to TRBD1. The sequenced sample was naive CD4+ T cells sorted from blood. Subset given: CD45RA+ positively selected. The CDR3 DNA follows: TGTGCCATCAGCCAGGGACAGGGGGCCTACGAGCAGTACTTC. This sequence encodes CAISQGQGAYEQYF.